This T cell receptor (beta chain) came from a study of cytomegalovirus exposure and HLA in healthy donors. Findings and limits, study-wide: Indistinguishable V segments such as TRBV6-2 and TRBV6-3 were excluded. Later analysis identified several of the most significant clusters that appeared linked to common viral pathogens.

Researchers ran the PCR with 60 Vbeta and 13 Jbeta primers. Libraries were prepared by immunoSEQ multiplex PCR; TCRdb keeps only in-frame clonotypes and omits some of them. This sample contains under 95,000 clones. Details on this clone: No antigen is known for it.

The germline CDR1 and CDR2 sequences are SQVTM and ANQGSEA. Germline trimming cut 4 bases from V and 3 bases from J; bases unmatched to any gene: 7. The CDR3 sequence is 15 residues long. V and J are TRBV29-1 and TRBJ2-3; 10 nucleotides align to TRBD2. This TCR derives from a man between 18 and 29 years old in good health and CMV-seropositive. Sample: PBMCs. The CDR3 loop reads CSVVMASGRTDTQYF. In DNA, the CDR3 is TGCAGCGTTGTAATGGCTAGCGGGAGAACAGATACGCAGTATTTT.